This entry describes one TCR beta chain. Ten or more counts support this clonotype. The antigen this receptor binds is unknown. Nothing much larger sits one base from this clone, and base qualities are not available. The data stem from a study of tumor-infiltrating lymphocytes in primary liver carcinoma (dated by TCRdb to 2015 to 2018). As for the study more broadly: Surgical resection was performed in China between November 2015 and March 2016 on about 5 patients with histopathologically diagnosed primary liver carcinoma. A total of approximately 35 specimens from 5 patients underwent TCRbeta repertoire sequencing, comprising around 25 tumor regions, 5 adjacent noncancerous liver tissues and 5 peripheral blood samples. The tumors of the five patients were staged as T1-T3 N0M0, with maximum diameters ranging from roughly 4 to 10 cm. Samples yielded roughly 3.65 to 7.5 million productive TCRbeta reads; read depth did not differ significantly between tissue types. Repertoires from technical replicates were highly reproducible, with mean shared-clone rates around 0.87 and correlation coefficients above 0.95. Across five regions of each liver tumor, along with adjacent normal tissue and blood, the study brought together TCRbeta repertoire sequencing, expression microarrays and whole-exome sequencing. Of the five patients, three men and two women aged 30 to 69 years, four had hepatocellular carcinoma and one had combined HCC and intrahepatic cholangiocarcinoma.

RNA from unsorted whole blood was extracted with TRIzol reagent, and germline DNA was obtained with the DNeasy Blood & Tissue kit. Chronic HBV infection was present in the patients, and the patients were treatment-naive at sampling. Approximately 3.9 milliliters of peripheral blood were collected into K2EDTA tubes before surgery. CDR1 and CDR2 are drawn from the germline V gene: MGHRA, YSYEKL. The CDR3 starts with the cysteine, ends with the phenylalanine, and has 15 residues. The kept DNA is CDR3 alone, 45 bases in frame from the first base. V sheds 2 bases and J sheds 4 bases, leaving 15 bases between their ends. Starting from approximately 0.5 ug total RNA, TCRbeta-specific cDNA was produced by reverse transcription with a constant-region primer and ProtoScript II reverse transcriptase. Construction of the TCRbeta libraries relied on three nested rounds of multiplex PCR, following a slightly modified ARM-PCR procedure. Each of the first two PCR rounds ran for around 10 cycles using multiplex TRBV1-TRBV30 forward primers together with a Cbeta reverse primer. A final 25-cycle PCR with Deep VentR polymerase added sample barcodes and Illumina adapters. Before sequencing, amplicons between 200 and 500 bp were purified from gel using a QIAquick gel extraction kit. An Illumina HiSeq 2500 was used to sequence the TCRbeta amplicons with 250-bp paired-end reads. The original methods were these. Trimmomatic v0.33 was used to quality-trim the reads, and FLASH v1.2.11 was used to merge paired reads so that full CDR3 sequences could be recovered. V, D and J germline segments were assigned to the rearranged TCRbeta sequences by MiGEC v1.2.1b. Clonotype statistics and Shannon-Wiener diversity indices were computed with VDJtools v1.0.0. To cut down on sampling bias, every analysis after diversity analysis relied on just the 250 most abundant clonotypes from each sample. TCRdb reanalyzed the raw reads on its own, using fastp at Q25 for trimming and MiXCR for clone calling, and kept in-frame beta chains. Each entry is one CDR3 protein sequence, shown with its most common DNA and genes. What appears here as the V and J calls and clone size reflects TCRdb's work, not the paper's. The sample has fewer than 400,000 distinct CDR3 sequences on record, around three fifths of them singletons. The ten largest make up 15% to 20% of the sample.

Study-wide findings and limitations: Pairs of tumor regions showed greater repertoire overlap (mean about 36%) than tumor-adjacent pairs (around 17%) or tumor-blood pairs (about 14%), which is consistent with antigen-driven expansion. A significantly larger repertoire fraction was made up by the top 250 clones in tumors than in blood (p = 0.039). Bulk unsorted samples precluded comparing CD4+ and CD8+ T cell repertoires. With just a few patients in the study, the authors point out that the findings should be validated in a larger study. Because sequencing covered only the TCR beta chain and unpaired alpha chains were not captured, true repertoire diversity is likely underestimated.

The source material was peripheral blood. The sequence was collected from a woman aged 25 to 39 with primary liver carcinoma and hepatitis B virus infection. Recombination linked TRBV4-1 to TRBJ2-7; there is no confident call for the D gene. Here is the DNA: TGCGCCAGCAGCCAAAGACCCTTTCTCATGTACGAGCAGTACTTC. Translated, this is CASSQRPFLMYEQYF.